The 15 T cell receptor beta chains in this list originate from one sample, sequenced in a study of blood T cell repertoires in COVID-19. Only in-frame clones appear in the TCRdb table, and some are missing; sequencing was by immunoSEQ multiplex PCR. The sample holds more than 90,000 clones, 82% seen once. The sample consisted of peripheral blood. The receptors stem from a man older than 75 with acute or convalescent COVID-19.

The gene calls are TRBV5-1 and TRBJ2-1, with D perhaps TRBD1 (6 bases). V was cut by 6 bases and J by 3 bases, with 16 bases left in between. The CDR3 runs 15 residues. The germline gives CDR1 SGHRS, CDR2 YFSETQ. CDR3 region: CASTMEGGYYNEQFF. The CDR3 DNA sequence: TGCGCCAGCACTATGGAAGGGGGATACTACAATGAGCAGTTCTTC.

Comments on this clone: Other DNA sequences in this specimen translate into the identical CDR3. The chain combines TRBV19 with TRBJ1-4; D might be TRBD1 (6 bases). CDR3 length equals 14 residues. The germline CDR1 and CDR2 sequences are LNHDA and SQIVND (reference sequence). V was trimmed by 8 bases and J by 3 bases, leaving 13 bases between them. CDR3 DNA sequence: TGTGCCAGTGCCACAGGGATACCTAATGAAAAACTGTTTTTT. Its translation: CASATGIPNEKLFF.

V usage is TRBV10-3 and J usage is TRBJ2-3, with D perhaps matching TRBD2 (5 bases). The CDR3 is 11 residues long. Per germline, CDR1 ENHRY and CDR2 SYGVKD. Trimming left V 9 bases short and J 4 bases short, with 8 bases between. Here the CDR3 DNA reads TGTGCCATTGGACTCTCAGATACGCAGTATTTT. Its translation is CAIGLSDTQYF.

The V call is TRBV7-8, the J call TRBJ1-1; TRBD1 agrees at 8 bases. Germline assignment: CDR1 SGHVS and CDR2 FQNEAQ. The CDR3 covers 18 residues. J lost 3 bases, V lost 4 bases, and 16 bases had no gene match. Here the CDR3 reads CASSSIGQGEWGDTEAFF. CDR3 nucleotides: TGTGCCAGCAGCTCAATAGGACAGGGTGAATGGGGAGACACTGAAGCTTTCTTT. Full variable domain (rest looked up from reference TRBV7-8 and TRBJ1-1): GAGVSQSPRYKVAKRGQDVALRCDPISGHVSLFWYQQALGQGPEFLTYFQNEAQLDKSGLPSDRFFAERPEGSVSTLKIQRTQQEDSAVYLCASSSIGQGEWGDTEAFFGQGTRLTVV.

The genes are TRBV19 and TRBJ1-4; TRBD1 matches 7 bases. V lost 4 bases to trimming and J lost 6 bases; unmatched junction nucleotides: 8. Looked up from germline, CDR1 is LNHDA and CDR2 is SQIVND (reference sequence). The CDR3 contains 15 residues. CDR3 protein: CASSNRGSFDEKLFF. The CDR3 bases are TGTGCCAGTAGTAACAGGGGAAGTTTCGATGAAAAACTGTTTTTT.

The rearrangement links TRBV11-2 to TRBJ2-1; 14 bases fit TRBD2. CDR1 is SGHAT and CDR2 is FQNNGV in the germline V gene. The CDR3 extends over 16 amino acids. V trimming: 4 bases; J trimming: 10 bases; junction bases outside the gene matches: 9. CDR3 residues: CASSSLTSGGASEQFF. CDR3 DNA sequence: TGTGCCAGCAGCTCCCTGACTAGCGGGGGGGCATCCGAGCAGTTCTTC.

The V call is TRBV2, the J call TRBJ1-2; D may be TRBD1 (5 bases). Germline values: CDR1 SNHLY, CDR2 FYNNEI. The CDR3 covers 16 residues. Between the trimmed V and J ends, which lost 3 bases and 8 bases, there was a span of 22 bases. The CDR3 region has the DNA TGTGCCAGCAGTGAGGGGCCAGGGAAAGCGGGCGGAGGCTACACCTTC. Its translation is CASSEGPGKAGGGYTF.

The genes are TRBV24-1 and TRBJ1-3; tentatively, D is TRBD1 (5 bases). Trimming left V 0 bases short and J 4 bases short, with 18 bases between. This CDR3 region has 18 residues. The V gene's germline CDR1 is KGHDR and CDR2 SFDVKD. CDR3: CATSDLFIASGQGNTIYF. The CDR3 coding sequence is TGTGCCACCAGTGATTTGTTTATCGCTAGTGGACAAGGAAACACCATATATTTT.

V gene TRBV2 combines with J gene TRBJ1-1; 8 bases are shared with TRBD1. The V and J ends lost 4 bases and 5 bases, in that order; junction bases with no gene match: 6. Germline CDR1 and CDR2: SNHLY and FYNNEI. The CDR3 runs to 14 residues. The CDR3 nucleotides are TGTGCCAGCAGTGTCAGGGGGCTGGGGACTGAAGCTTTCTTT. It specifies CASSVRGLGTEAFF. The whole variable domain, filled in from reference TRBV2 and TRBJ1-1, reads EPEVTQTPSHQVTQMGQEVILRCVPISNHLYFYWYRQILGQKVEFLVSFYNNEISEKSEIFDDQFSVERPDGSNFTLKIRSTKLEDSAMYFCASSVRGLGTEAFFGQGTRLTVV.

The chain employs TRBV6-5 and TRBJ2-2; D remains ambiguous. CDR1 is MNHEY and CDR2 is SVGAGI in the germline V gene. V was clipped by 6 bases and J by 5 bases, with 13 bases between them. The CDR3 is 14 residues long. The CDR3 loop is CASSQTWRTGELFF. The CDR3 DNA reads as TGTGCCAGCAGCCAGACTTGGAGAACCGGGGAGCTGTTTTTT.

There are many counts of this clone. CDR3 coding DNA: TGTGCCAGCAGTCTCGGGAAGGGCTCAAGGGCCAACGTCCTGACTTTC. This sequence encodes CASSLGKGSRANVLTF. The chain combines TRBV28 with TRBJ2-6; TRBD2 might be the D (5 bases). V was pared by 5 bases and J by 5 bases, with 16 bases between. This CDR3 spans 16 amino acids. Germline values: CDR1 MDHEN, CDR2 SYDVKM. The complete variable domain, with remaining parts taken from reference TRBV28 and TRBJ2-6, reads DVKVTQSSRYLVKRTGEKVFLECVQDMDHENMFWYRQDPGLGLRLIYFSYDVKMKEKGDIPEGYSVSREKKERFSLILESASTNQTSMYLCASSLGKGSRANVLTFGAGSRLTVL.

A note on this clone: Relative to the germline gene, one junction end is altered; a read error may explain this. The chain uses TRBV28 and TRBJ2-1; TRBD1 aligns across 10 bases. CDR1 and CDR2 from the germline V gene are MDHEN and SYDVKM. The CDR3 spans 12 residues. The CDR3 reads CASSRAGTGVLF. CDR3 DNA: TGTGCCAGCAGCCGAGCCGGGACAGGGGTCCTCTTC.

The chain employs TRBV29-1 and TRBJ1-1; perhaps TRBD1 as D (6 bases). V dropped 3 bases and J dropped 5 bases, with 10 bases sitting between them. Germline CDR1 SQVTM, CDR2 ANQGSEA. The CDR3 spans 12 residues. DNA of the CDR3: TGCAGCGTTGACCAGGGGTGGACTGAAGCTTTCTTT. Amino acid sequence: CSVDQGWTEAFF.

This CDR3 reads CASSLFGTGVRYGYTF. DNA of the CDR3: TGTGCCAGCAGTTTATTTGGGACAGGGGTTCGCTATGGCTACACCTTC. The chain joins TRBV28 to TRBJ1-2; 10 bases align to TRBD1. Germline lookup yields CDR1 MDHEN and CDR2 SYDVKM. Trimming at V came to 1 base and at J to 4 bases, leaving 6 bases not matched to a gene. CDR3 size: 16 residues.

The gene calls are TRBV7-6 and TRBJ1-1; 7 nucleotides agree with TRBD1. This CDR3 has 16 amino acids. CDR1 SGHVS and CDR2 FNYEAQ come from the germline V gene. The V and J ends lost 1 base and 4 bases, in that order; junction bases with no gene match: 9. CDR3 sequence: CASSLEQTGSGTEAFF. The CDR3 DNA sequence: TGTGCCAGCAGCTTAGAGCAGACAGGGTCGGGCACTGAAGCTTTCTTT. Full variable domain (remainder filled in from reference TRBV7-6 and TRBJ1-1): GAGVSQSPRYKVTKRGQDVALRCDPISGHVSLYWYRQALGQGPEFLTYFNYEAQQDKSGLPNDRFSAERPEGSISTLTIQRTEQRDSAMYRCASSLEQTGSGTEAFFGQGTRLTVV.